The clone carrying this T cell receptor beta chain was observed a handful of times. The antigen is undetermined. Once sorted, every population was more than 95% pure. V was clipped by 3 bases and J by 1 base, with 4 bases between them. Germline CDR1 PRHDT, CDR2 FYEKMQ (reference sequence). CDR3 length: 14 residues. Expressed TCRB transcripts were sequenced because the entire RNA isolate underwent reverse transcription. Naive, central memory and regulatory T cell samples averaged around 4 million immunoSEQ reads each. Method: immunoSEQ multiplex PCR; TCRdb's copy keeps in-frame clones and lacks some. The profile shows hundreds of thousands of clones, 13% of them singletons. This record comes from a study of beta chain features in type 1 diabetes. Whole-study results and caveats: The study found moderately but significantly shorter TCRB CDR3s in all four CD4+ subsets of Type 1 diabetes patients.

The sequence derives from a man younger than 30 with type 1 diabetes. Sequenced material: naive CD4+ T cells from blood. V usage is TRBV13 and J usage is TRBJ2-6; D unclear. CDR3 amino acids: CASSFQSGANVLTF. The CDR3 coding sequence is TGTGCCAGCAGCTTCCAGTCTGGGGCCAACGTCCTGACTTTC. Using reference TRBV13 and TRBJ2-6 for the parts outside the CDR3, the full variable domain is AAGVIQSPRHLIKEKRETATLKCYPIPRHDTVYWYQQGPGQDPQFLISFYEKMQSDKGSIPDRFSAQQFSDYHSELNMSSLELGDSALYFCASSFQSGANVLTFGAGSRLTVL.